These 19 T cell receptor beta chains were sequenced from one sample in a study of CD8 T cells in ankylosing spondylitis. TCRdb reprocessed the 5' RACE reads with MiXCR, giving one entry per CDR3 protein. Here the sample spans tens of thousands of distinct CDR3 sequences, 6.2% being singletons. Input material: synovial fluid, either unsorted or a sorted T cell fraction (not recorded which). All receptors derive from a male donor with ankylosing spondylitis.

The sample holds many counts of this clonotype. The chain recombines TRBV20-1 with TRBJ1-5; the D is unclear. Germline values: CDR1 DFQATT, CDR2 SNEGSKA (reference sequence). V was cut by 0 bases and J by 7 bases, with 16 bases left in between. The CDR3 sequence is 15 residues long. The CDR3 protein is CSARDGNSGWQPQHF. The CDR3 coding sequence is TGCAGTGCTAGAGATGGCAATTCGGGCTGGCAGCCCCAGCATTTT.

Worth noting for this clonotype: Here the CDR3 omits its conserved ending phenylalanine or tryptophan, so a read error is the likely source. The DNA is omitted, as the CDR3 cannot be located on it reliably, and the CDR3 follows TCRdb's listing. The V and J genes are TRBV4-2 and TRBJ2-1; TRBD2 is the table's D call, not checked against the DNA. The CDR3 extends over 12 residues, inclusive of both ends. CDR1 LGHNA and CDR2 YNFKEQ come from the germline V gene. The CDR3 sequence is CASSPFAGSVFL.

This clonotype was seen a handful of times. V usage is TRBV7-2 and J usage is TRBJ2-2, with D tentatively TRBD2 (5 bases). The V gene's germline CDR1 is SGHTA and CDR2 FQGNSA. The CDR3 has 16 residues. With 1 base removed from V and 4 bases from J, the gap between germline ends came to 13 bases. This chain's CDR3 is CASSLDSDSSTGELFF. The DNA of the CDR3 is TGTGCCAGCAGCTTAGACTCGGACTCATCCACCGGGGAGCTGTTTTTT.

This clonotype came up many times. The chain uses TRBV12-3 or TRBV12-4 and TRBJ1-6, with D unresolved. The CDR3 loop spans 12 amino acids. V was cut by 3 bases and J by 18 bases, with 15 bases left in between. The CDR3, as DNA: TGTGCCAGCAGTTTGGAGTATAATTCACCCCACTTT. This gives the protein CASSLEYNSPHF.

This clonotype has a count of ten or more. This chain connects TRBV27 to TRBJ1-1; D is undetermined. V was pared by 1 base and J by 7 bases, with 16 bases between. The germline CDR1 and CDR2 sequences are MNHEY and SMNVEV (reference sequence). This CDR3 spans 15 amino acids. The chain's CDR3 is CASSLFSGQPVEAFF. For the CDR3, the DNA is TGTGCCAGCAGTTTATTCTCCGGGCAGCCCGTTGAAGCTTTCTTT.

This clonotype has a count of ten or more. The J gene is TRBJ1-6, the V gene TRBV18; D not resolved. The CDR3 is made up of 14 amino acids. With 2 bases removed from V and 9 bases from J, the gap between germline ends came to 11 bases. From germline, CDR1 is KGHSH and CDR2 LQKENI. The CDR3 coding sequence is TGTGCCAGCTCACCAACGCAGGAGGTTTCACCCCTCCACTTT. It specifies CASSPTQEVSPLHF.

This clonotype showed up just a few times. The V call is TRBV6-4, the J call TRBJ1-2; D remains unclear. Trimming removed 4 bases at V and 0 bases at J, with 6 bases between. CDR1 and CDR2 from the germline V gene are MRHNA and SNTAGT. The CDR3 extends over 13 amino acids. The CDR3 DNA sequence: TGTGCCAGCAGTGCGGGAGCTAACTATGGCTACACCTTC. The encoded protein is CASSAGANYGYTF.

This clonotype was observed a handful of times. This rearrangement joins TRBV12-3 or TRBV12-4 to TRBJ2-1, with D possibly matching TRBD2 (5 bases). The CDR3 extends over 12 amino acids. The V end lost 3 bases, the J end lost 6 bases, and 6 bases lay between the germline ends. The CDR3 loop is CASSLRVNEQFF. The CDR3 DNA reads TGTGCCAGCAGTTTGCGGGTCAATGAGCAGTTCTTC.

This clonotype was counted many times. This rearrangement joins TRBV5-4 to TRBJ2-1; 7 bases are shared with TRBD2. V was clipped by 0 bases and J by 10 bases; unmatched bases: 16. This CDR3 region has 17 residues. In germline, CDR1 is SGHNT, CDR2 YYREEE (reference sequence). CDR3 loop: CASSLEGLAESLREQFF. In nucleotides, the CDR3 is TGTGCCAGCAGCTTGGAAGGGCTAGCGGAATCCTTACGCGAGCAGTTCTTC.

This clonotype was found a few times. V and J are TRBV4-2 and TRBJ2-3; 9 bases are a match to TRBD1. V lost 1 base to trimming and J lost 4 bases; unmatched junction nucleotides: 3. Per the germline V gene, CDR1 is LGHNA and CDR2 is YNFKEQ. The CDR3 runs to 15 residues. CDR3 DNA: TGTGCCAGCAGCCAAGTGACAGGGGGAGCAGATACGCAGTATTTT. Its translation is CASSQVTGGADTQYF.

V gene TRBV5-6 combines with J gene TRBJ2-7; D perhaps matches TRBD2 (5 bases). Germline CDR1 and CDR2: SGHDT and YYEEEE. The CDR3 extends over 15 amino acids. V lost 5 bases to trimming and J lost 2 bases, with 17 bases between them. The CDR3 here is CASSPGSPITYEQYF. The CDR3 DNA follows: TGTGCCAGCAGTCCGGGGAGCCCCATTACCTACGAGCAGTACTTC.

This clonotype showed up many times. The junction departs from germline at one end; a sequencing error may be responsible. J is TRBJ2-5 and V is TRBV12-3 or TRBV12-4; D remains unclear. This CDR3 has 13 residues. CDR3 residues: CASGTDHDESQYF. Written as DNA, the CDR3 is TGTGCCAGCGGAACGGACCACGACGAGAGCCAGTACTTC.

The chain carries TRBV27 and TRBJ2-2, with 9 bases lining up with TRBD1. This CDR3 spans 15 amino acids. The germline CDR1 and CDR2 sequences are MNHEY and SMNVEV (reference sequence). V shed 6 bases, J shed 7 bases, and the junction held 9 bases outside the gene matches. The CDR3 DNA reads as TGTGCCAGCAGGGCCGGGACAGGGACCGGCGGGGAGCTGTTTTTT. Residues: CASRAGTGTGGELFF.

At least ten counts were recorded for this clonotype. This chain joins TRBV12-3 or TRBV12-4 and TRBJ1-1, with D possibly matching TRBD1 (5 bases). Trimming cost V 6 bases and J 1 base, with 9 bases left between them. The CDR3 is 13 residues long. CDR3 residues: CASRRGTNTEAFF. DNA for the CDR3: TGTGCCAGCAGAAGGGGAACGAACACTGAAGCTTTCTTT.

The V call is TRBV6-4, the J call TRBJ2-2; D possibly corresponds to TRBD1 (6 bases). This CDR3 region has 14 residues. V lost 8 bases and J 3 bases, leaving 13 bases between the germline ends. Germline V gene lookup returns CDR1 MRHNA and CDR2 SNTAGT. The CDR3 here is CASGEQGDTGELFF. For the CDR3, the DNA is TGTGCCAGCGGAGAACAGGGAGACACCGGGGAGCTGTTTTTT.

This clonotype has a count of ten or more. The J gene is TRBJ2-1, the V gene TRBV20-1, with TRBD2 identical over 7 bases. Per the germline V gene, CDR1 is DFQATT and CDR2 is SNEGSKA (reference sequence). V was clipped by 0 bases and J by 10 bases; unmatched bases: 6. CDR3 length: 13 residues. Written as DNA, the CDR3 is TGCAGTGCTAGAGATCCGCTAGCGGCCGAGCAGTTCTTC. This translates into CSARDPLAAEQFF.

This clonotype was observed at least ten times. The V and J genes are TRBV5-6 and TRBJ2-2; 8 positions match TRBD2. In germline, CDR1 is SGHDT, CDR2 YYEEEE. The CDR3 totals 18 residues. V shed 4 bases and J 6 bases; nucleotides not matched to a gene: 17. CDR3 loop: CASSLEGYPGGSSGELFF. As DNA, the CDR3 is TGTGCCAGCAGCCTGGAGGGCTACCCGGGAGGGTCGTCCGGGGAGCTGTTTTTT.

The chain combines TRBV19 with TRBJ1-1; the D gene is possibly TRBD1 (5 bases). CDR1 is LNHDA, CDR2 SQIVND, per germline (reference sequence). V lost 5 bases, J lost 1 base, and 20 bases lay in between. The CDR3 contains 17 residues. CDR3 residues: CASSDNRERGRNTEAFF. The CDR3 DNA follows: TGTGCCAGTAGTGACAATAGGGAGAGGGGAAGGAACACTGAAGCTTTCTTT.

The V gene is TRBV28, the J gene TRBJ1-4; no definite D call. Trimming stripped 4 bases from V and 5 bases from J, with 17 bases between. The CDR3 totals 16 residues. The V gene's germline CDR1 is MDHEN and CDR2 SYDVKM. The chain's CDR3 is CASSSTGLGRNEKLFF. The CDR3 DNA reads as TGTGCCAGCAGTTCCACGGGCCTGGGTCGAAATGAAAAACTGTTTTTT. Full variable domain (missing parts from reference TRBV28 and TRBJ1-4): DVKVTQSSRYLVKRTGEKVFLECVQDMDHENMFWYRQDPGLGLRLIYFSYDVKMKEKGDIPEGYSVSREKKERFSLILESASTNQTSMYLCASSSTGLGRNEKLFFGSGTQLSVL.